Each of the 7 T cell receptor beta chains below was sequenced from the same sample in a study of shared clonotypes between healthy human individuals. The repertoire was sequenced with immunoSEQ multiplex PCR; TCRdb's copy has only in-frame clones and lacks some. The table has under 2.5 million clones, 80% to 95% seen once. Sequencing used naive CD4+ T cells from PBMCs. The subset denotes: CD45RA+ positively selected. The receptors stem from a man younger than 35 in good health. Some clones in this sample may be carry-over from other donors' samples.

The J gene is TRBJ2-4, the V gene TRBV2; maybe TRBD2 (6 bases). The V gene's germline CDR1 is SNHLY and CDR2 FYNNEI. Deletions cut 8 bases from V and 8 bases from J, with 22 bases between. This CDR3 spans 15 amino acids. This CDR3 is CASGGSGVGLDIQYF. The DNA for the CDR3 is TGTGCCAGCGGGGGGTCGGGGGTCGGCCTAGACATTCAGTACTTC.

The chain has TRBV5-1 and TRBJ2-5, with 8 bases that match TRBD1. There are 14 residues in the CDR3. The junction had 4 bases not matched to a gene; V was cut back by 2 bases and J by 4 bases. The V gene's germline CDR1 is SGHRS and CDR2 YFSETQ. The CDR3 DNA follows: TGCGCCAGCAGCTTCCAGGGGGCGCGAGAGACCCAGTACTTC. It is translated as CASSFQGARETQYF.

The rearrangement links TRBV6-5 to TRBJ2-7, with D maybe TRBD2 (5 bases). The V and J ends lost 2 bases and 2 bases respectively, with 13 bases between them. This CDR3 comprises 15 residues. Germline CDR1 MNHEY, CDR2 SVGAGI. This chain's CDR3 is CASSYGRELTYEQYF. The DNA for the CDR3 is TGTGCCAGCAGTTACGGTCGGGAATTGACCTACGAGCAGTACTTC.

V usage is TRBV5-1 and J usage is TRBJ2-1; 8 bases match TRBD2. The CDR3 is made up of 14 amino acids. Germline assignment: CDR1 SGHRS and CDR2 YFSETQ. The V segment lost 2 bases and the J segment 9 bases; nucleotides outside the gene matches: 7. The chain's CDR3 is CASSLTGTRIEQFF. The CDR3, as DNA: TGCGCCAGCAGCTTAACCGGGACTAGGATTGAGCAGTTCTTC.

The chain couples TRBV18 to TRBJ2-7; TRBD2 is a possible D gene (5 bases). The ends were cut back, 4 bases at V and 2 bases at J, with 12 bases in the middle. Germline loops: CDR1 KGHSH, CDR2 LQKENI. The CDR3 is made up of 14 amino acids. The chain's CDR3 is CASSQNSETYEQYF. Written as DNA, the CDR3 is TGTGCCAGCTCACAGAATAGCGAAACCTACGAGCAGTACTTC.

CDR3 protein: CASEIGNTIYF. CDR3 coding DNA: TGTGCCAGTGAGATTGGGAACACCATATATTTT. The V and J genes are TRBV28 and TRBJ1-3; D is uncertain. Trimming pared 9 bases from V and 7 bases from J, leaving 10 bases between. The germline CDR1 and CDR2 sequences are MDHEN and SYDVKM. This CDR3 comprises 11 residues.

This chain links TRBV7-2 with TRBJ2-5; TRBD2 is a possible D gene (6 bases). The CDR3 extends over 13 amino acids. V dropped 4 bases and J dropped 6 bases, with 12 bases sitting between them. Germline CDR1 and CDR2: SGHTA and FQGNSA. The CDR3 region has the DNA TGTGCCAGCAGCTACTCTAGCGCGCAGACCCAGTACTTC. It codes for CASSYSSAQTQYF.